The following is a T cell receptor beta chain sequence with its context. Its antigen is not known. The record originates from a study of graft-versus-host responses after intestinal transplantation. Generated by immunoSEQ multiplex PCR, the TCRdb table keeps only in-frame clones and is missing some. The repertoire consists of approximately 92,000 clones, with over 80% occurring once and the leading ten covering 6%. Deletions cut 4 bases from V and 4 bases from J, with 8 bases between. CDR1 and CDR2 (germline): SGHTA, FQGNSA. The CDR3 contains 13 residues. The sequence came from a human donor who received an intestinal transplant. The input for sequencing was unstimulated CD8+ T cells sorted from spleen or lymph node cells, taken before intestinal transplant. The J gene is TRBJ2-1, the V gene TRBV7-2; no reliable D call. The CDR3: CASSSAWYNEQFF. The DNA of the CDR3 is TGTGCCAGCAGCTCCGCTTGGTACAATGAGCAGTTCTTC.